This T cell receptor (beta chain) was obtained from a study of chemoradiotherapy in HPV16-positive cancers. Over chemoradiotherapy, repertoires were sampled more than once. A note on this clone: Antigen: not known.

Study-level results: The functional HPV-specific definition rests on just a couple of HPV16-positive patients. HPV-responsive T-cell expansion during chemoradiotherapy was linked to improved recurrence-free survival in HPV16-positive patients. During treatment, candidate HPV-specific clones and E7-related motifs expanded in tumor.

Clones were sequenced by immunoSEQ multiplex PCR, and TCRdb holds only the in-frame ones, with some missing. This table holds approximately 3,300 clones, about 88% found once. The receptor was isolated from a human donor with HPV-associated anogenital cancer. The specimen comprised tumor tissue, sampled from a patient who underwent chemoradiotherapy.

The chain's CDR3 is CASSLDRLRNTEAFF. The CDR3 DNA follows: TGTGCCAGCAGCTTAGACCGTCTCCGGAACACTGAAGCTTTCTTT. The chain combines TRBV7-3 with TRBJ1-1, with D unclear. The CDR3 covers 15 residues. Trimming shortened V by 2 bases and J by 1 base, and 11 bases separated the two germline ends. Germline V CDR1 and CDR2: SGHTA, FQGTGA.